This entry features one T cell receptor (beta chain) sequence. The V gene's germline CDR1 is LGHNA and CDR2 YNFKEQ. The J segment lost 4 bases and the V segment lost 0 bases, leaving 5 bases of the junction unmatched. CDR3 length: 17 residues. Profiled with immunoSEQ multiplex PCR; TCRdb holds only in-frame clones, not every one. Of roughly 150,000 clones listed, 75% to 90% were seen once; the top ten hold 4.9%. This sample is part of a study of control samples from healthy donors and cancer patients. The source material was blood. This clonotype originated in a young man in good health. V gene TRBV4-2 combines with J gene TRBJ2-2; 10 bases are shared with TRBD2. The CDR3 sequence: CASSQDSLAGVTGELFF. The CDR3 DNA is TGTGCCAGCAGCCAAGATTCCCTAGCGGGGGTCACCGGGGAGCTGTTTTTT.